This entry features one TCR beta chain sequence. These data come from a study of control samples from healthy donors and cancer patients. TCRdb's copy holds only in-frame clones and misses some; the assay was immunoSEQ multiplex PCR. Altogether approximately 170,000 clones are present, more than 85% being singletons, with the ten largest covering 0.55% to 0.7%. Germline CDR1 reads WNHNN; CDR2 reads SYGVQD (reference sequence). V shed 2 bases and J shed 6 bases, with 12 bases lying between them. This CDR3 has 14 amino acids. This chain links TRBV10-1 with TRBJ2-3; D ambiguous. The sequence was collected from a woman in her 30s in good health. Sequences were obtained from blood. The CDR3 loop is CASSEQETGDTQYF. The CDR3 DNA reads TGCGCCAGCAGTGAGCAGGAGACCGGGGATACGCAGTATTTT.